A single sample gave rise to the 5 T cell receptor beta chains below, sequenced in a study of T cell changes during pregnancy in multiple sclerosis. TCRdb's copy holds only in-frame clones and misses some; the assay was immunoSEQ multiplex PCR. The table has approximately 28,000 clones, around nine tenths seen once. Sequencing used CD8+ T cells from peripheral blood mononuclear cells, obtained in the second trimester of pregnancy. These TCRs come from a female donor with multiple sclerosis, enrolled in a pregnancy study.

This clone was counted only a few times. The rearrangement joins TRBV27 to TRBJ2-3, with 10 bases lining up with TRBD2. Germline values: CDR1 MNHEY, CDR2 SMNVEV (reference sequence). V lost 2 bases to trimming and J lost 4 bases; unmatched junction nucleotides: 0. This CDR3 region has 14 residues. This CDR3 is CASSLGLAADTQYF. Here the CDR3 DNA reads TGTGCCAGCAGTTTAGGACTAGCGGCAGATACGCAGTATTTT.

The J gene is TRBJ1-2, the V gene TRBV4-3; 8 nucleotides match TRBD1. This CDR3 contains 16 residues. From germline, CDR1 is LGHNA and CDR2 YSLEER. Trimming cost V 0 bases and J 7 bases; bases outside gene matches: 10. The CDR3 loop reads CASSQDGTGGHGGYTF. The CDR3, as DNA: TGCGCCAGCAGCCAAGATGGGACAGGTGGTCACGGTGGCTACACCTTC.

The chain is built from TRBV5-4 and TRBJ2-7, with a weak D call TRBD2 (5 bases). The CDR3 is made up of 13 amino acids. The V gene lost 2 bases and the J gene lost 5 bases, with 11 bases spanning the gap. Germline V gene data show CDR1 as SGHNT and CDR2 as YYREEE (reference sequence). CDR3 sequence reads: CASSLLLAHEQYF. Written as DNA, the CDR3 is TGTGCCAGCAGCTTACTCCTAGCCCACGAGCAGTACTTC.

This sequence joins TRBV28 and TRBJ2-3; 8 bases match TRBD2. V shed 5 bases and J 4 bases; nucleotides not matched to a gene: 17. The length of the CDR3 is 18 residues. CDR1 is MDHEN and CDR2 is SYDVKM in the germline V gene. As DNA, the CDR3 is TGTGCCAGCAGTCCGCGGAGGAAGGGACTAGTGGTACCAGATACGCAGTATTTT. Translation: CASSPRRKGLVVPDTQYF.

V usage is TRBV7-3 and J usage is TRBJ2-1; 12 positions agree with TRBD1. J gave up 10 bases and V 5 bases, and 9 bases lay outside the gene matches. From germline, CDR1 is SGHTA and CDR2 FQGTGA. This CDR3 has 15 residues. CDR3 residues: CASSLGTGGAEEQFF. The CDR3 bases are TGTGCCAGCAGCCTAGGGACAGGGGGCGCGGAGGAGCAGTTCTTC.